The next 18 T cell receptor beta chains were all read from a single sample in a study of T cells in localized non-small cell lung cancer. The assay was immunoSEQ multiplex PCR, and TCRdb's table has in-frame clones only and misses some. This table holds about 34,000 clones, 93% found once. Sequenced material: peripheral blood, taken before any cancer treatment. All receptors come from a female donor older than 55 with stage I lung adenocarcinoma.

The V call is TRBV11-3, the J call TRBJ1-2; 9 bases match TRBD1. Per germline, CDR1 SGHNT and CDR2 YENEEA. CDR3 length: 16 amino acids. The J segment lost 6 bases and the V segment lost 0 bases, leaving 8 bases of the junction unmatched. The CDR3: CASSLDGDRAGDGYTF. The CDR3 bases are TGTGCCAGCAGCTTAGATGGGGACAGGGCGGGGGATGGCTACACCTTC.

V gene TRBV7-2 combines with J gene TRBJ2-1; D unclear. The CDR3 runs to 14 residues. V was shortened by 4 bases and J by 4 bases, with 11 bases between the two germline ends. From germline, CDR1 is SGHTA and CDR2 FQGNSA. The CDR3 DNA follows: TGTGCCAGCAGCTCCCTCAGATTTTACAATGAGCAGTTCTTC. This codes for CASSSLRFYNEQFF.

This chain connects TRBV6-5 to TRBJ2-4; 8 positions agree with TRBD2. Per the germline V gene, CDR1 is MNHEY and CDR2 is SVGAGI. The CDR3 has 16 amino acids. With V trimmed by 0 bases and J by 1 base, 2 bases remained unmatched. In nucleotides, the CDR3 is TGTGCCAGCAGTTACTCGACTAGCGCCGCCAAAAACATTCAGTACTTC. Protein: CASSYSTSAAKNIQYF.

The rearrangement joins TRBV7-2 to TRBJ2-1; D is perhaps TRBD2 (7 bases). V dropped 8 bases and J dropped 10 bases, with 12 bases sitting between them. CDR3 size: 11 residues. From germline, CDR1 is SGHTA and CDR2 FQGNSA. CDR3 nucleotide sequence: TGTGCCAGCGAGGGGGGGAGGGAGCAGTTCTTC. Translation: CASEGGREQFF.

This rearrangement joins TRBV5-1 to TRBJ2-7; no definite D call. Per germline, CDR1 SGHRS and CDR2 YFSETQ. The germline V and J ends were trimmed by 7 bases and 0 bases, with 14 bases remaining between them. The CDR3 is 14 residues long. The CDR3 DNA sequence: TGCGCCAGCTCCCCCCGGTTTAGCTCCTACGAGCAGTACGTC. Translating it yields CASSPRFSSYEQYV.

This sequence joins TRBV13 and TRBJ2-1; a possible D gene is TRBD2 (7 bases). CDR3 length: 14 residues. Trimming took 11 bases from V and 0 from J, leaving 14 bases between them. CDR1 is PRHDT and CDR2 is FYEKMQ in the germline V gene (reference sequence). CDR3 amino acids: CAAGGGGSYNEQFF. CDR3 bases: TGTGCCGCCGGGGGAGGGGGCTCCTACAATGAGCAGTTCTTC. Based on the CDR3 plus reference TRBV13 and TRBJ2-1, the full variable domain is AAGVIQSPRHLIKEKRETATLKCYPIPRHDTVYWYQQGPGQDPQFLISFYEKMQSDKGSIPDRFSAQQFSDYHSELNMSSLELGDSALYFCAAGGGGSYNEQFFGPGTRLTVL.

This clone was observed a single time. The genes are TRBV19 and TRBJ2-3, with unresolved D. The CDR3 contains 15 residues. V gave up 3 bases and J gave up 2 bases, with 12 bases separating them. Germline V lookup: CDR1 LNHDA, CDR2 SQIVND (reference sequence). For the CDR3, the DNA is TGTGCCAGTAGTATCGAACTTCGATCCACAGATACGCAGTATTTT. Translating it yields CASSIELRSTDTQYF. The whole variable domain, remainder taken from reference TRBV19 and TRBJ2-3, is DGGITQSPKYLFRKEGQNVTLSCEQNLNHDAMYWYRQDPGQGLRLIYYSQIVNDFQKGDIAEGYSVSREKKESFPLTVTSAQKNPTAFYLCASSIELRSTDTQYFGPGTRLTVL.

This chain joins TRBV18 and TRBJ1-4; 7 nucleotides agree with TRBD1. Losses at the gene ends were 0 bases for V and 3 bases for J; bases not matched to a gene: 1. In germline, CDR1 is KGHSH, CDR2 LQKENI. The CDR3 spans 15 residues. The CDR3 spells CASSPPGTANEKLFF. The CDR3 region has the DNA TGTGCCAGCTCACCACCAGGGACAGCTAATGAAAAACTGTTTTTT.

V and J are TRBV19 and TRBJ2-3; 9 bases are shared with TRBD1. V shed 1 base, J shed 4 bases, and the junction held 12 bases outside the gene matches. The CDR3 runs to 18 residues. Germline V CDR1 and CDR2: LNHDA, SQIVND (reference sequence). In nucleotides, the CDR3 is TGTGCCAGTAGTATAGTACAGGGGGCCTTTAGTGAGGCAGATACGCAGTATTTT. It is translated as CASSIVQGAFSEADTQYF.

This chain links TRBV6-1 with TRBJ2-5, with 7 bases aligning to TRBD1. The CDR3 loop spans 19 amino acids. The J segment lost 2 bases and the V segment lost 4 bases, leaving 19 bases of the junction unmatched. Germline CDR1 and CDR2: MNHNS and SASEGT. CDR3 sequence reads: CASSARVQGVTTRQETQYF. The CDR3 nucleotides read TGTGCCAGCAGTGCCCGAGTTCAGGGGGTAACTACAAGACAAGAGACCCAGTACTTC.

The rearrangement joins TRBV7-9 to TRBJ2-6; D call uncertain. This CDR3 has 17 amino acids. The germline V gene encodes CDR1 SEHNR and CDR2 FQNEAQ (reference sequence). Trimming shortened V by 5 bases and J by 5 bases, and 19 bases separated the two germline ends. CDR3 nucleotides: TGTGCCAGCAGCAGCACATTATACCAAAGTCGGGCCAACGTCCTGACTTTC. This codes for CASSSTLYQSRANVLTF.

The chain has TRBV23-1 and TRBJ1-2; TRBD1 matches 10 bases. TRBV23-1 is filed as an ORF, its function uncertain. The CDR3 runs to 16 residues. Trimming at V came to 1 base and at J to 8 bases, leaving 10 bases not matched to a gene. The CDR3, as DNA: TGCGCCAGCAGTCAATTAGGACAGGGGGAAACCCGAGGCTACACCTTC. Amino acid sequence: CASSQLGQGETRGYTF.

This chain joins TRBV27 and TRBJ2-3; a weak D match, TRBD1 (5 bases). V was trimmed by 3 bases and J by 1 base, leaving 11 bases between them. This CDR3 contains 15 residues. In germline, CDR1 is MNHEY, CDR2 SMNVEV (reference sequence). CDR3 in amino acids: CASSFQGTGTDTQYF. The CDR3 region has the DNA TGTGCCAGCAGTTTTCAGGGTACGGGCACAGATACGCAGTATTTT.

V usage is TRBV19 and J usage is TRBJ1-5; D ambiguous. This CDR3 spans 12 amino acids. The V gene lost 6 bases and the J gene lost 7 bases, with 10 bases spanning the gap. Per germline, CDR1 LNHDA and CDR2 SQIVND (reference sequence). CDR3 in DNA: TGTGCCAGTAGAAAGGGTACCCAGCCCCAGCATTTT. The encoded protein is CASRKGTQPQHF.

This clone was seen just once. The gene calls are TRBV5-1 and TRBJ2-1; tentative D call: TRBD2 (6 bases). CDR3 length: 16 residues. CDR1 is SGHRS, CDR2 YFSETQ, per germline. Trimming cost V 4 bases and J 4 bases, with 18 bases left between them. CDR3 nucleotides: TGCGCCAGCAGCGCCTCGGGAGCGGAAGAATACAATGAGCAGTTCTTC. Its protein is CASSASGAEEYNEQFF.

The J gene is TRBJ2-7, the V gene TRBV6-5; D not certain. The CDR3 totals 13 residues. Germline V lookup: CDR1 MNHEY, CDR2 SVGAGI. V was clipped by 2 bases and J by 3 bases, with 8 bases between them. In nucleotides, the CDR3 is TGTGCCAGCAGTTACGATGGTGGCTACGAGCAGTACTTC. It yields the protein CASSYDGGYEQYF.

The chain links TRBV25-1 to TRBJ2-1, with no clear D. From germline, CDR1 is MGHDK and CDR2 SYGVNS. The CDR3 extends over 12 amino acids. V shed 2 bases and J shed 7 bases, with 6 bases lying between them. The CDR3: CASSENSNEQFF. As DNA, the CDR3 is TGTGCCAGCAGTGAAAATAGTAATGAGCAGTTCTTC.

This clone occurred once. The gene calls are TRBV7-8 and TRBJ2-1, with TRBD2 as a possible D gene (6 bases). CDR3 length equals 14 residues. Between the trimmed V and J ends, which lost 5 bases and 13 bases, there was a span of 21 bases. The germline gives CDR1 SGHVS, CDR2 FQNEAQ. The CDR3 is CASSLRTLPGGQFF. The CDR3 DNA follows: TGTGCCAGCAGCCTCCGGACTCTACCCGGGGGTCAGTTCTTC.